This TCR beta chain was sequenced for a study of CD8+CD57+ T cells in acquired aplastic anemia. For the study at large: The DNA of sorted CD4+ and CD8+ cells averaged 3.2 ug. Findings of the study overall: Found in both controls and patients were around 29 CD8+ CDR3 sequences.

For sequencing, patients were chosen who had shown expansion of CD8+CD57+ cells by flow cytometry. The patients, all of them, had severe acquired aplastic anemia. Sampling of blood occurred while the patients had still received no therapy. In its sample, this clonotype was seen a few times. The antigen remains unidentified. Genomic DNA constituted the template upon which TCR beta VDJ and CDR3 profiling was performed. Via MiXCR, TCRdb re-called the reads, giving one row per CDR3 protein. The sample has hundreds of thousands of distinct CDR3 sequences, under 65% seen once. CDR1 is DFQATT and CDR2 is SNEGSKA in the germline V gene (reference sequence). The CDR3 consists of 16 residues. V lost 3 bases and J lost 7; bases outside the gene matches: 10.

The clonotype originates from a human donor with aplastic anemia. This chain uses TRBV20-1 with TRBJ1-5; 12 nucleotides match TRBD1. The specimen sequenced was sorted CD4+, CD8+, or CD8+CD57+ T cells (not recorded which) from PBMCs. Written as DNA, the CDR3 is TGCAGTGCTAGCAGTGTCGGGACAGGGGGCAGCCAGCCCCAGCATTTT. Translated: CSASSVGTGGSQPQHF.